One and the same sample provided the 28 T cell receptor beta chains below, sequenced in a study of metastatic and nonmetastatic thyroid tumors (dated by TCRdb to the early 2020s). Before undergoing thyroid surgery, none of the patients had been given any kind of treatment. Library prep was done by PCR. These reads were obtained on an Illumina HiSeq 4000. The raw public reads went through TCRdb reprocessing: fastp at Q25, MiXCR clone calling, in-frame beta chains kept. Recorded for this sample are roughly 55,000 clones; 15% to 20% of them occurred a single time. The top ten hold just under 9.5% of the sample. Sequencing was performed on blood. The source of these receptors is a male donor with papillary thyroid cancer or a benign thyroid nodule (not recorded which). Some clones in this sample may be carry-over from other donors' samples.

In regard to this clone: This may stem from a read error, because a much larger clone lies one nucleotide away. V and J are TRBV7-9 and TRBJ1-4; TRBD1 might be the D (5 bases). This CDR3 is 15 amino acids long. CDR1 and CDR2 from the germline V gene are SEHNR and FQNEAQ (reference sequence). V gave up 3 bases and J gave up 8 bases, with 16 bases separating them. CDR3: CASSFIVGQTEKLFF. CDR3 DNA sequence: TGTGCCAGCAGCTTTATAGTGGGGCAAACGGAAAAACTGTTTTTT.

This clone has a handful of counts. The V call is TRBV5-6, the J call TRBJ1-5; maybe TRBD1 (6 bases). The germline V gene encodes CDR1 SGHDT and CDR2 YYEEEE. Trimming shortened V by 0 bases and J by 7 bases, and 8 bases separated the two germline ends. The CDR3 length is 13 residues. The CDR3 here is CASSLAGDQPQHF. The DNA for the CDR3 is TGTGCCAGCAGCTTGGCAGGGGACCAGCCCCAGCATTTT.

This clone was seen ten or more times. This chain uses TRBV28 with TRBJ2-5; D not resolved. In germline, CDR1 is MDHEN, CDR2 SYDVKM. V gave up 9 bases and J gave up 2 bases, with 16 bases separating them. The CDR3 spans 14 residues. The CDR3 spells CASSGHHNQETQYF. CDR3 nucleotide sequence: TGTGCCAGTTCCGGGCATCATAATCAAGAGACCCAGTACTTC.

This clone showed up many times. J is TRBJ2-1 and V is TRBV9, with 10 positions matching TRBD1. Germline loops: CDR1 SGDLS, CDR2 YYNGEE. The CDR3 totals 16 residues. V was pared by 3 bases and J by 4 bases, with 7 bases of the junction left unmatched. In DNA, the CDR3 is TGTGCCAGCAGCGGTACCCGGGACAGGGGATACAATGAGCAGTTCTTC. The encoded protein is CASSGTRDRGYNEQFF.

This clone appeared many times. This chain joins TRBV20-1 and TRBJ2-1; 14 nucleotides match TRBD2. Trimming removed 3 bases from V and 7 bases from J; junction bases left unmatched: 17. The CDR3 contains 19 residues. Germline V gene sequence: CDR1 DFQATT, CDR2 SNEGSKA (reference sequence). CDR3 coding DNA: TGCAGTGCTAGGGGGCCCGAATCGCGACTAGCGGGGGGGAGAAATGAGCAGTTCTTC. Residues: CSARGPESRLAGGRNEQFF.

This clone has ten or more counts. The rearrangement links TRBV6-1 to TRBJ2-7; maybe TRBD1 (5 bases). Germline V CDR1 and CDR2: MNHNS, SASEGT. This CDR3 has 15 residues. Trimming cost V 7 bases and J 2 bases, with 18 bases left between them. In DNA, the CDR3 is TGTGCCAGCAACCGGCAGGGCATGTTACCCTACGAGCAGTACGTC. Translating gives CASNRQGMLPYEQYV.

This clone occurred many times. This chain joins TRBV24-1 and TRBJ2-3, with 8 bases identical to TRBD2. V gave up 9 bases and J gave up 4 bases; unmatched junction bases: 2. The CDR3 has 12 residues. Germline loops: CDR1 KGHDR, CDR2 SFDVKD. The CDR3: CATGGGPDTQYF. CDR3 DNA: TGTGCCACCGGCGGGGGGCCAGATACGCAGTATTTT.

In its sample, this clone was seen many times. CDR3 sequence reads: CASSLFGRTGTDTQYF. As DNA, the CDR3 is TGTGCCAGCAGCTTATTCGGTCGGACAGGCACAGATACGCAGTATTTT. The chain recombines TRBV11-1 with TRBJ2-3, with D possibly being TRBD1 (6 bases). Trimming left V 2 bases short and J 1 base short, with 13 bases between. Germline CDR1 SGHAT, CDR2 FQDESV (reference sequence). This CDR3 contains 16 residues.

This clone appeared many times. The rearrangement links TRBV19 to TRBJ1-3; D remains unclear. Trimming cost V 2 bases and J 0 bases, with 8 bases left between them. Germline CDR1 LNHDA, CDR2 SQIVND (reference sequence). This CDR3 region has 15 residues. The CDR3 loop is CASSINRDSGNTIYF. In DNA, the CDR3 is TGTGCCAGTAGTATAAACAGAGACTCTGGAAACACCATATATTTT.

The gene calls are TRBV30 and TRBJ2-7, with D possibly TRBD2 on 5 matching bases. In germline, CDR1 is GTSNPN, CDR2 SVGIG (reference sequence). V was cut by 0 bases and J by 4 bases, with 7 bases left in between. The CDR3 has 12 residues. The CDR3 region is CAWSVGSYEQYF. Here the CDR3 DNA reads TGTGCCTGGAGTGTAGGGAGTTACGAGCAGTACTTC.

This clone occurred many times. The chain recombines TRBV12-3 or TRBV12-4 with TRBJ2-2; D is unresolved. V was clipped by 3 bases and J by 3 bases, with 8 bases between them. This CDR3 spans 14 amino acids. The CDR3 reads CASSLEGHTGELFF. Written as DNA, the CDR3 is TGTGCCAGCAGTTTGGAAGGGCACACCGGGGAGCTGTTTTTT.

On this clone: Given a much more abundant clone one base away, this may be a read error. The chain couples TRBV7-9 to TRBJ1-1, with 8 bases fitting TRBD1. CDR1 and CDR2 (germline): SEHNR, FQNEAQ (reference sequence). CDR3 length equals 15 residues. The chain's CDR3 is CASSARTGSDTEDFF. The CDR3 DNA reads TGTGCCAGCAGCGCGAGGACAGGGTCGGACACTGAAGATTTCTTT.

In its sample, this clone was seen many times. The sample carries other DNA sequences with the same CDR3. The chain carries TRBV14 and TRBJ2-2; D ambiguous. V was cut by 1 base and J by 6 bases, with 3 bases left in between. CDR3 size: 12 residues. In germline, CDR1 is SGHDN, CDR2 FVKESK. The CDR3, as DNA: TGTGCCAGCAGCCAAGCGTCCGGGGAGCTGTTTTTT. Amino acids: CASSQASGELFF.

This clone appeared a few times. The chain has TRBV4-1 and TRBJ1-3, with TRBD1 matching 10 bases. With V trimmed by 4 bases and J by 3 bases, 6 bases remained unmatched. The germline CDR1 and CDR2 sequences are MGHRA and YSYEKL. There are 16 residues in the CDR3. The CDR3 DNA sequence: TGCGCCAGCAGCCGAGGACAGGGGGTGGTTGGAAACACCATATATTTT. It codes for CASSRGQGVVGNTIYF.

Details on this clone: It may be a read error: a sequence one base away is much more abundant. The chain carries TRBV5-4 and TRBJ1-4, with D maybe TRBD1 (6 bases). CDR1 and CDR2 (germline): SGHNT, YYREEE (reference sequence). The V and J ends lost 4 bases and 6 bases respectively, with 10 bases between them. The CDR3 is made up of 13 amino acids. CDR3 DNA: TGTGCCAGCAGCCCAGGGGTGGATGAAAAACTGTTTTTT. Its translation is CASSPGVDEKLFF.

In this sample, this clone turned up many times. The gene calls are TRBV20-1 and TRBJ2-1; D not resolved. Trimming took off 0 bases at V and 2 bases at J, with 20 bases between the two ends. Germline values: CDR1 DFQATT, CDR2 SNEGSKA (reference sequence). This CDR3 spans 18 amino acids. The CDR3 DNA reads as TGCAGTGCTAGAGACCTCCTAAGTCTGGCGGTTGCCTACAATGAGCAGTTCTTC. This sequence encodes CSARDLLSLAVAYNEQFF.

At least ten counts were recorded for this clone. The chain links TRBV7-8 to TRBJ1-2; D not certain. With 0 bases removed from V and 2 bases from J, the gap between germline ends came to 10 bases. Per germline, CDR1 SGHVS and CDR2 FQNEAQ. The CDR3 totals 15 residues. DNA of the CDR3: TGTGCCAGCAGCTTAGCGCGGCCGCGGAACTATGGCTACACCTTC. This translates into CASSLARPRNYGYTF.

This clone was seen repeatedly, ten times or more. The chain has TRBV6-2 or TRBV6-3 and TRBJ2-1; D might be TRBD1 or TRBD2, each matching 5 bases. With 0 bases removed from V and 4 bases from J, the gap between germline ends came to 10 bases. Germline values: CDR1 MNHEY, CDR2 SVGEGT. The CDR3 contains 15 residues. The CDR3 loop is CASSYSWDGYNEQFF. DNA for the CDR3: TGTGCCAGCAGTTACTCGTGGGACGGATACAATGAGCAGTTCTTC.

In this sample, this clone turned up many times. The chain uses TRBV27 and TRBJ1-3, with TRBD1 matching 8 bases. The germline V gene encodes CDR1 MNHEY and CDR2 SMNVEV (reference sequence). Germline trimming cut 8 bases from V and 2 bases from J; bases unmatched to any gene: 5. The CDR3 is 14 amino acids. The CDR3 sequence: CASRTGPTGNTIYF. In nucleotides, the CDR3 is TGTGCCAGCCGGACAGGGCCTACTGGAAACACCATATATTTT.

This clone was seen at least ten times. CDR3 sequence: CASSEWTYEQYV. The CDR3 bases are TGTGCCAGCAGTGAATGGACCTACGAGCAGTACGTC. The chain combines TRBV2 with TRBJ2-7; D remains ambiguous. The CDR3 totals 12 residues. V shed 2 bases and J shed 2 bases, with 4 bases lying between them. In germline, CDR1 is SNHLY, CDR2 FYNNEI.

With respect to this clone: The sample holds other DNA sequences that translate to the same CDR3. The J gene is TRBJ2-7, the V gene TRBV20-1, with 7 nucleotides matching TRBD2. Germline V gene lookup returns CDR1 DFQATT and CDR2 SNEGSKA (reference sequence). CDR3 length: 16 amino acids. The V gene end was trimmed by 0 bases and the J gene end by 4 bases; junction bases not matched to a gene: 12. Here the CDR3 reads CSARDWGGSGGYEQYF. For the CDR3, the DNA is TGCAGTGCTAGAGATTGGGGGGGAAGCGGCGGGTACGAGCAGTACTTC.

This clone was recorded many times. This chain connects TRBV6-2 or TRBV6-3 to TRBJ2-2, with TRBD2 matching 7 bases. This CDR3 spans 16 amino acids. After removal of 4 bases from V and 5 bases from J, the junction contained 10 bases not matched to a gene. In germline, CDR1 is MNHEY, CDR2 SVGEGT. CDR3 bases: TGTGCCAGCAGTTTGTGGAGCGGGACGGGGACCGGGGAGCTGTTTTTT. Residues: CASSLWSGTGTGELFF.

This clone was counted many times. The CDR3 loop is CASSFIRDQPQHF. DNA of the CDR3: TGTGCCAGCAGTTTTATCCGAGATCAGCCCCAGCATTTT. The chain recombines TRBV27 with TRBJ1-5; D gene ambiguous. Germline CDR1 and CDR2: MNHEY and SMNVEV (reference sequence). CDR3 length: 13 amino acids. With 3 bases removed from V and 5 bases from J, the gap between germline ends came to 8 bases.

The sample holds many counts of this clone. For the CDR3, the DNA is TGTGCCAGCAGCTTAACAGCGGGAGCCTTCAATGAGCAGTTCTTC. Protein: CASSLTAGAFNEQFF. The V gene is TRBV7-3, the J gene TRBJ2-1; TRBD2 matches 8 bases. CDR3 length equals 15 residues. The germline gives CDR1 SGHTA, CDR2 FQGTGA. The trim removed 0 bases at V and 6 bases at J, leaving 4 bases unmatched.

This clone showed up many times. The rearrangement uses TRBV15 and TRBJ2-7; 13 bases fit TRBD2. Germline CDR1 LNHNV, CDR2 YYDKDF (reference sequence). The V and J ends lost 1 base and 7 bases, in that order; junction bases with no gene match: 10. This CDR3 spans 17 amino acids. CDR3 in DNA: TGTGCCACCAGCAGAGGGGGAGGACTAGCGGGAGTCGGGGAGCAGTACGTC. It translates to CATSRGGGLAGVGEQYV.

In its sample, this clone was seen once. This may come from a read error, since a much larger clone is one base off. The J gene is TRBJ2-3, the V gene TRBV20-1; 7 bases are shared with TRBD2. This CDR3 region has 14 residues. Trimming took 6 bases from V and 7 from J; bases not matched to a gene: 13. CDR1 and CDR2 (germline): DFQATT, SNEGSKA (reference sequence). CDR3 DNA: TGCAGTGCAAGCGGGAAAGCAAGGTCTAATACGCAGTATTTT. Translated: CSASGKARSNTQYF.

Note on this clone: One end of the junction is discordant with germline, which a read error may explain. The V gene is TRBV6-1, the J gene TRBJ2-1, with 11 bases fitting TRBD2. Germline lookup yields CDR1 MNHNS and CDR2 SASEGT. The length of the CDR3 is 17 residues. The CDR3 is CASTGSCTSGSSNEHFF. DNA of the CDR3: TGCGCCAGCACCGGATCCTGTACTAGCGGGAGTAGCAATGAGCATTTCTTC.

This clone was picked up many times. This chain links TRBV6-1 with TRBJ1-2, with D uncertain. Trimming removed 3 bases from V and 4 bases from J, with 12 bases in between. The CDR3 is 14 residues long. Germline CDR1 is MNHNS and CDR2 is SASEGT. CDR3 in amino acids: CASSDEHGPYGYTF. The CDR3 region has the DNA TGTGCCAGCAGTGACGAACACGGCCCCTATGGCTACACCTTC.